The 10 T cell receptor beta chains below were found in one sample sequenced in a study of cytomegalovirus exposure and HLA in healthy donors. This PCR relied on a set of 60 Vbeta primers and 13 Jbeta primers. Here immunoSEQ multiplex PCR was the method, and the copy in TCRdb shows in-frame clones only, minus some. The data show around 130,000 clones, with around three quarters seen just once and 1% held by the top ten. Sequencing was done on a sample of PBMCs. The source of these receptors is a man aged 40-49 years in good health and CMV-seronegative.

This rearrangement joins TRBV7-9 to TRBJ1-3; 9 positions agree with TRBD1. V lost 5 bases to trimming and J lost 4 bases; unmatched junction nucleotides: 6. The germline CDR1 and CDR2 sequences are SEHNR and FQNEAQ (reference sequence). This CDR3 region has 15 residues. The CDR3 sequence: CASSKRGTGGNTIYF. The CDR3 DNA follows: TGTGCCAGCAGCAAAAGAGGGACAGGGGGAAACACCATATATTTT.

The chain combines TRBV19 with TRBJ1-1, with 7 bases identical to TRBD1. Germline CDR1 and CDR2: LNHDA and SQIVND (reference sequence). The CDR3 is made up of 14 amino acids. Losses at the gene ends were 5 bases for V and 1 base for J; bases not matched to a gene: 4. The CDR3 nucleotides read TGTGCCAGTAGTCAGGGGGGCAGGAACACTGAAGCTTTCTTT. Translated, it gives CASSQGGRNTEAFF.

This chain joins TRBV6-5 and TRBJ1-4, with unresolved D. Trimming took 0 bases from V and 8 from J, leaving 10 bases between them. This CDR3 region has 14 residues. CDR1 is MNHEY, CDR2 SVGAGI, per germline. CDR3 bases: TGTGCCAGCAGTTACTCCGGACTCCCGGAAAAACTGTTTTTT. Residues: CASSYSGLPEKLFF.

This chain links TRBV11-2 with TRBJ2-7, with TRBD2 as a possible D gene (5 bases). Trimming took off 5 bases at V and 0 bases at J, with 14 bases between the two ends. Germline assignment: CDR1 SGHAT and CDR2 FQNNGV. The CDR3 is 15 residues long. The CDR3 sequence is CASSPFSGSSYEQYF. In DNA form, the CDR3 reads TGTGCCAGCAGCCCGTTTTCGGGGAGCTCCTACGAGCAGTACTTC.

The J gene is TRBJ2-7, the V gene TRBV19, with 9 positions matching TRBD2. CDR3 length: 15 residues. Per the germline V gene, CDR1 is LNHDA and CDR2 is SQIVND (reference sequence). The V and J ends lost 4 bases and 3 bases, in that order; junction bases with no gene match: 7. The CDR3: CASSTIAGADYEQYF. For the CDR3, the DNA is TGTGCCAGTAGTACAATAGCGGGGGCCGACTACGAGCAGTACTTC.

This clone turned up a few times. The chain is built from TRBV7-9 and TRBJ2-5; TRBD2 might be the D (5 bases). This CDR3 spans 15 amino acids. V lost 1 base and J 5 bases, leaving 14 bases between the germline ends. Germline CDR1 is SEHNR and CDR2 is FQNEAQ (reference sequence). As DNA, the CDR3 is TGTGCCAGCAGCTTAGGGCGGGCTTACAGCGAGACCCAGTACTTC. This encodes CASSLGRAYSETQYF.

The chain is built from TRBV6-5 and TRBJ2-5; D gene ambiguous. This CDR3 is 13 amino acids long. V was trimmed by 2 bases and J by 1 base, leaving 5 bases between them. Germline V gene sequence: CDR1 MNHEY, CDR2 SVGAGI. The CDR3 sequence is CASSYAVQETQYF. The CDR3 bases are TGTGCCAGCAGTTACGCGGTCCAAGAGACCCAGTACTTC.

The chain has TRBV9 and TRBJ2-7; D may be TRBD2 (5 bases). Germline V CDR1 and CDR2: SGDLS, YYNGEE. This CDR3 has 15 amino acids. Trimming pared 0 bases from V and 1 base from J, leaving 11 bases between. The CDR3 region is CASSVDPRESYEQYF. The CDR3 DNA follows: TGTGCCAGCAGCGTAGACCCCCGGGAATCCTACGAGCAGTACTTC.

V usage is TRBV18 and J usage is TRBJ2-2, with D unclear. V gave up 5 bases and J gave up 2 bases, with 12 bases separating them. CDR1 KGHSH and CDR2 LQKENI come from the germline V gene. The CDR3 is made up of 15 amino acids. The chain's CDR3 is CASSSLNLNTGELFF. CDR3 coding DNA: TGTGCCAGCTCATCCCTTAATCTCAACACCGGGGAGCTGTTTTTT.

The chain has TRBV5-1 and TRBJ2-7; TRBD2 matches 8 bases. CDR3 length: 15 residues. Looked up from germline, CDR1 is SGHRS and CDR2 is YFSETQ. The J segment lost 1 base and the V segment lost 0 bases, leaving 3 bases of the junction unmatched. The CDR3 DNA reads TGCGCCAGCAGCTTGGTACTAGCGGAGTCCTACGAGCAGTACTTC. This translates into CASSLVLAESYEQYF.